One and the same sample provided the 24 T cell receptor beta chains below, sequenced in a study of beta chain features in type 1 diabetes. Of the isolated RNA, all was reverse transcribed, and so the sequenced material was expressed TCRB transcripts. Assay: immunoSEQ multiplex PCR; the TCRdb copy retains only in-frame clones and omits some. The table has 120,000 to 150,000 clones, roughly a tenth seen once. Sequencing input: naive CD4+ T cells from blood. The receptors originated from a young man in good health.

The chain is built from TRBV28 and TRBJ1-6; 7 bases map to TRBD1. The CDR3 length is 18 residues. The V segment lost 8 bases and the J segment 4 bases; nucleotides outside the gene matches: 17. Germline loops: CDR1 MDHEN, CDR2 SYDVKM. The CDR3 DNA reads TGTGCCAGCTCCCGCTTGGAGAAGGGGGCGGTGTATAATTCACCCCTCCACTTT. The encoded protein is CASSRLEKGAVYNSPLHF.

This clone was recorded at least ten times. DNA of the CDR3: TGTGCCAGCAGCGGAATCAGGGGAGGGGAAGAGACCCAGTACTTC. It translates to CASSGIRGGEETQYF. This chain joins TRBV7-7 and TRBJ2-5, with D maybe TRBD2 (7 bases). The CDR3 loop spans 15 amino acids. V gave up 5 bases and J gave up 3 bases, with 16 bases separating them. Germline V gene sequence: CDR1 SSHAT, CDR2 FNYEAQ (reference sequence).

The chain has TRBV7-2 and TRBJ2-7; D remains ambiguous. V lost 5 bases, J lost 4 bases, and 12 bases lay in between. CDR3 length: 13 amino acids. Germline V gives CDR1 SGHTA, CDR2 FQGNSA. CDR3 residues: CASSTAHSYEQYF. DNA for the CDR3: TGTGCCAGCAGCACCGCTCACTCATACGAGCAGTACTTC.

The V call is TRBV6-4, the J call TRBJ1-2; a weak D match, TRBD1 (6 bases). V shed 3 bases and J shed 4 bases, with 9 bases lying between them. This CDR3 has 13 residues. Germline V lookup: CDR1 MRHNA, CDR2 SNTAGT. In DNA, the CDR3 is TGTGCCAGCAGTGATGACAGGATCTATGGCTACACCTTC. Translating gives CASSDDRIYGYTF.

This chain links TRBV11-2 with TRBJ2-3; 7 bases line up with TRBD1. From germline, CDR1 is SGHAT and CDR2 FQNNGV. V gave up 5 bases and J gave up 10 bases; unmatched junction bases: 9. The CDR3 runs 13 residues. CDR3 amino acids: CASSQGDRAAQYF. The CDR3 region has the DNA TGTGCCAGCAGCCAAGGAGACAGGGCGGCGCAGTATTTT.

This clone was counted a single time. The V gene is TRBV27, the J gene TRBJ1-3; tentatively, D is TRBD1 (5 bases). Germline CDR1 is MNHEY and CDR2 is SMNVEV (reference sequence). The CDR3 totals 15 residues. Trimming removed 2 bases from V and 4 bases from J, with 12 bases in between. The CDR3 here is CASSLRGGTGNTIYF. DNA for the CDR3: TGTGCCAGCAGTTTACGCGGGGGAACCGGAAACACCATATATTTT.

The V and J genes are TRBV29-1 and TRBJ2-1; 15 bases map to TRBD2. V shed 4 bases, J shed 1 base, and the junction held 2 bases outside the gene matches. The CDR3 consists of 16 residues. Germline assignment: CDR1 SQVTM and CDR2 ANQGSEA. The CDR3 coding sequence is TGCAGCGTTGGGACTAGCGGGGGGGCTTCCTACAATGAGCAGTTCTTC. It specifies CSVGTSGGASYNEQFF.

This clone has just a few counts. The V and J genes are TRBV7-2 and TRBJ2-3; the D gene is possibly TRBD1 (6 bases). V was shortened by 3 bases and J by 5 bases, with 15 bases between the two germline ends. The CDR3 covers 15 residues. Germline V gene data show CDR1 as SGHTA and CDR2 as FQGNSA. For the CDR3, the DNA is TGTGCCAGCAGCTTTCTTCTCAGGGGAAGAGATACGCAGTATTTT. This sequence encodes CASSFLLRGRDTQYF.

This clone was seen a few times. V gene TRBV5-4 combines with J gene TRBJ2-2, with 7 bases identical to TRBD1. V shed 4 bases, J shed 3 bases, and the junction held 9 bases outside the gene matches. The V gene's germline CDR1 is SGHNT and CDR2 YYREEE (reference sequence). CDR3 size: 16 residues. For the CDR3, the DNA is TGTGCCAGCAGCCCGAGTAGGGGGCGCGACACCGGGGAGCTGTTTTTT. Translation: CASSPSRGRDTGELFF.

This clone was counted between two and nine times. The chain has TRBV19 and TRBJ2-3; TRBD2 matches 8 bases. Germline lookup yields CDR1 LNHDA and CDR2 SQIVND (reference sequence). Trimming cost V 1 base and J 1 base; bases outside gene matches: 1. This CDR3 region has 15 residues. DNA for the CDR3: TGTGCCAGTAGTATAGCACTAGCGGGCACAGATACGCAGTATTTT. It yields the protein CASSIALAGTDTQYF.

A few counts support this clone. The rearrangement joins TRBV28 to TRBJ2-7; maybe TRBD2 (7 bases). Germline CDR1 MDHEN, CDR2 SYDVKM. Trimming took off 2 bases at V and 0 bases at J, with 11 bases between the two ends. The CDR3 sequence is 15 residues long. The CDR3 nucleotides read TGTGCCAGCAGTTTAGGGGGGGCCAGCTCCTACGAGCAGTACTTC. It specifies CASSLGGASSYEQYF.

Comments on this clone: The junction differs from germline at one of its ends, possibly a read error. CDR3 nucleotide sequence: TGTGCCAGCAGCATAACAGGGGGCGCAGTAAAGACCCAGTACTTC. Protein sequence: CASSITGGAVKTQYF. The chain joins TRBV7-3 to TRBJ2-5, with 9 bases fitting TRBD1. The germline gives CDR1 SGHTA, CDR2 FQGTGA. The length of the CDR3 is 15 residues.

CDR3: CASSRGTPPGETQYF. The CDR3 coding sequence is TGTGCCAGCAGCCGCGGGACTCCCCCGGGGGAGACCCAGTACTTC. The chain has TRBV7-2 and TRBJ2-5; a possible D gene is TRBD2 (6 bases). Germline V gene lookup returns CDR1 SGHTA and CDR2 FQGNSA. The CDR3 loop spans 15 amino acids. V gave up 5 bases and J gave up 5 bases, with 18 bases separating them.

This clone has a handful of counts. The chain has TRBV7-2 and TRBJ2-5; 14 bases line up with TRBD2. Germline V gene data show CDR1 as SGHTA and CDR2 as FQGNSA. This CDR3 has 16 residues. V shed 5 bases, J shed 5 bases, and the junction held 7 bases outside the gene matches. The CDR3 nucleotides read TGTGCCAGCAGCCGTGGACTAGCGGGGGGTTACGAGACCCAGTACTTC. Translating it yields CASSRGLAGGYETQYF.

The rearrangement uses TRBV5-6 and TRBJ2-7; 8 nucleotides align to TRBD1. With V trimmed by 3 bases and J by 2 bases, 7 bases remained unmatched. CDR3 size: 15 residues. Per germline, CDR1 SGHDT and CDR2 YYEEEE. The CDR3 protein is CASSSLDRATYEQYF. The DNA of the CDR3 is TGTGCCAGCAGCTCCCTGGACAGGGCAACCTACGAGCAGTACTTC.

This clone was seen only a few times. The chain's CDR3 is CASSFTIQPPLHF. CDR3 sequence (DNA): TGTGCCAGCAGCTTTACGATACAGCCACCCCTCCACTTT. The genes are TRBV7-3 and TRBJ1-6; D call uncertain. Germline CDR1 and CDR2: SGHTA and FQGTGA. The CDR3 has 13 residues. The V end lost 3 bases, the J end lost 11 bases, and 11 bases lay between the germline ends.

This clone has a handful of counts. This CDR3 reads CASSPDRQSYEQYF. CDR3 coding DNA: TGTGCCAGCAGCCCGGACAGGCAATCCTACGAGCAGTACTTC. The chain employs TRBV5-5 and TRBJ2-7, with 7 bases identical to TRBD1. The ends lost 4 bases at V and 1 base at J; junction bases unmatched: 5. This CDR3 is built from 14 residues. Looked up from germline, CDR1 is SGHKS and CDR2 is YYEKEE (reference sequence).

V gene TRBV27 combines with J gene TRBJ1-4; D not certain. With 5 bases removed from V and 0 bases from J, the gap between germline ends came to 10 bases. Germline V gene lookup returns CDR1 MNHEY and CDR2 SMNVEV (reference sequence). The CDR3 totals 15 residues. In nucleotides, the CDR3 is TGTGCCAGCAGTCCCTCGAGGGCAACTAATGAAAAACTGTTTTTT. It codes for CASSPSRATNEKLFF. The whole variable domain, remainder taken from reference TRBV27 and TRBJ1-4, is EAQVTQNPRYLITVTGKKLTVTCSQNMNHEYMSWYRQDPGLGLRQIYYSMNVEVTDKGDVPEGYKVSRKEKRNFPLILESPSPNQTSLYFCASSPSRATNEKLFFGSGTQLSVL.

The chain is built from TRBV5-6 and TRBJ1-5; 8 bases fit TRBD1. V lost 4 bases to trimming and J lost 6 bases; unmatched junction nucleotides: 9. Germline lookup yields CDR1 SGHDT and CDR2 YYEEEE. CDR3 length equals 15 residues. Here the CDR3 reads CASSADAGGRQPQHF. CDR3 DNA: TGTGCCAGCAGCGCCGATGCAGGGGGCCGTCAGCCCCAGCATTTT.

V is TRBV18 and J is TRBJ1-3; a weak D match, TRBD1 (6 bases). CDR1 and CDR2 (germline): KGHSH, LQKENI. V shed 3 bases and J shed 4 bases, with 13 bases lying between them. The CDR3 length is 15 residues. The CDR3: CASSPGATEGNTIYF. CDR3 coding DNA: TGTGCCAGCTCACCGGGGGCTACAGAGGGAAACACCATATATTTT.

This clone was picked up a small number of times. The chain employs TRBV9 and TRBJ2-3, with D possibly being TRBD1 (6 bases). The CDR3 contains 16 residues. The germline V and J ends were trimmed by 4 bases and 1 base, with 16 bases remaining between them. Germline V gene data show CDR1 as SGDLS and CDR2 as YYNGEE. CDR3 nucleotides: TGTGCCAGCAGCATCCGGAGACAGGAGCGCACAGATACGCAGTATTTT. Its translation is CASSIRRQERTDTQYF.

The rearrangement joins TRBV19 to TRBJ2-2; 7 bases map to TRBD1. CDR1 is LNHDA and CDR2 is SQIVND in the germline V gene (reference sequence). This CDR3 has 15 residues. J lost 2 bases, V lost 8 bases, and 8 bases had no gene match. CDR3 protein: CASSKTGINTGELFF. CDR3 coding DNA: TGTGCCAGTTCCAAGACAGGGATTAACACCGGGGAGCTGTTTTTT.

This sequence joins TRBV25-1 and TRBJ1-2; 7 bases match TRBD1. In germline, CDR1 is MGHDK, CDR2 SYGVNS. CDR3 length equals 13 residues. V lost 6 bases, J lost 4 bases, and 5 bases stayed unmatched. The CDR3 coding sequence is TGTGCCAGCAGCTACAGGGGTGGCTATGGCTACACCTTC. Translating it yields CASSYRGGYGYTF.

The gene calls are TRBV6-1 and TRBJ2-4, with no clear D. Looked up from germline, CDR1 is MNHNS and CDR2 is SASEGT. This CDR3 has 14 amino acids. The germline V and J ends were trimmed by 2 bases and 0 bases, with 5 bases remaining between them. The CDR3 here is CASSEILAKNIQYF. The CDR3 coding sequence is TGTGCCAGCAGTGAAATCTTAGCCAAAAACATTCAGTACTTC.